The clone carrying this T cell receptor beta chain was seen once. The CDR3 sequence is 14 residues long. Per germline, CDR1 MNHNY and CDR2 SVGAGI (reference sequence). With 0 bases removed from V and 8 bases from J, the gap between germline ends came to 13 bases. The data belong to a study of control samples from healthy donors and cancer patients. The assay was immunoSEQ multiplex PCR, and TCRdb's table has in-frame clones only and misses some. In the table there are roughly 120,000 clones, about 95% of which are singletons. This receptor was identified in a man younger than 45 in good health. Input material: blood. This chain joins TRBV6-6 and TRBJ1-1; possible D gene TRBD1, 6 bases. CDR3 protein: CASSYSEGGWEAFF. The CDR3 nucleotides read TGTGCCAGCAGTTACTCGGAGGGGGGCTGGGAAGCTTTCTTT.